This T cell receptor (beta chain) was recorded in a study of blood T cell repertoires in COVID-19 (dated by TCRdb to 2018 to 2021). Regarding the study in general: Samples from collaborators originated in the United States, Italy and Spain and spanned both the acute and convalescent phases of COVID-19. Where HLA class I and class II types were available, the types were taken from metadata supplied by the sample provider, not from assay-based typing. The material from the prospective study consisted of cDNA or gDNA derived from T cells, B-cell-depleted T cells, or PBMCs. The samples were drawn from two sources: the first 160 participants of the ongoing ImmuneRACE study, and 1,200 or so subjects contributed by 6 global collaborators. The repertoires were made available in a free public database intended to serve as a resource for research on the immune response to SARS-CoV-2. Sample metadata almost always included a de-identified subject ID, COVID-19 status, age in years and sex. The dataset comprised deeply sampled blood TCRbeta repertoires from subjects exposed to, actively infected with, or recovered from COVID-19.

The collaborating institutions used their own protocols to collect whole blood in K2EDTA tubes. Collaborator samples were shipped for TCRbeta analysis as frozen whole blood, isolated PBMCs, or DNA extracted from either sample type. This clone occurred once. The antigen it recognizes is unknown. Base quality data are lacking; no much larger clone is found one base away. TCRbeta CDR3 regions were amplified from genomic DNA by means of the immunoSEQ Assay, a bias-controlled multiplex PCR. In the authors' own workflow: Within the assay, amplification of reference gene primers was used to estimate how many nucleated cells each sample contained. To quantify the absolute abundance of each unique TCRbeta CDR3 rearrangement, sequence reads were collapsed and filtered. Productive Simpson clonality was computed per sample as the square root of Simpson's diversity index over productive rearrangements. TCRdb re-hosts the immuneACCESS table, in-frame sequences only. Its copies lack some clones; in the studies checked, an unresolved V gene accounts for under half of them, and the cause for the rest is not known. The D gene and trimming were derived from the DNA, and the V and J assignments and clone size from that table. Here the sample has 90,000 to 120,000 clones; roughly nine tenths occur a single time. About 30% of the sample is held by the ten biggest clonotypes.

The CDR3, cysteine through phenylalanine, is 18 amino acids long. Only the CDR3 portion is preserved as DNA: 54 bases, with reading frame beginning at the first base. General conclusions and limits of the study: How much clinical and demographic metadata was included differed by source and by participant, and the metadata was provided uncurated.

The rearranged chain carries TRBV21-1 and TRBJ2-7; TRBD1, as called in the table, went unchecked against the DNA. TRBV21-1 is assigned pseudogene status. The clonotype originates from an elderly woman with acute or convalescent COVID-19. Sequencing was done on a sample of peripheral blood. The nucleotide sequence is TGTGCCAGCAGCAAAGCTTTCGCCCAGGGACAGGGAGCCTACGAGCAGTACTTC. Its product reads: CASSKAFAQGQGAYEQYF.